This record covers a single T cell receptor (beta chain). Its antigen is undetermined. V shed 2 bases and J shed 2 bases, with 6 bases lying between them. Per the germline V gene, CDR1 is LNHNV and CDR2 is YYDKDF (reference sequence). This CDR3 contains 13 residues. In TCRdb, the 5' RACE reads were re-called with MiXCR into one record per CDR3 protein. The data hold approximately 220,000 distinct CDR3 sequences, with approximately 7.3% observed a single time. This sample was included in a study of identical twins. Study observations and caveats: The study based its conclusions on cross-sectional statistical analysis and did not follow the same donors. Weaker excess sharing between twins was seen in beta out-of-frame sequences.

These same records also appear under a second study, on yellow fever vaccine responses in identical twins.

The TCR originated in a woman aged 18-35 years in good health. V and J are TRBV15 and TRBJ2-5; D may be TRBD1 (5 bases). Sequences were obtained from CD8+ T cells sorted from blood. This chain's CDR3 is CATSRTGQETQYF. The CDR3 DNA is TGTGCCACCAGCAGAACAGGACAAGAGACCCAGTACTTC. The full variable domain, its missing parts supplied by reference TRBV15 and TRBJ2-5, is DAMVIQNPRYQVTQFGKPVTLSCSQTLNHNVMYWYQQKSSQAPKLLFHYYDKDFNNEADTPDNFQSRRPNTSFCFLDIRSPGLGDTAMYLCATSRTGQETQYFGPGTRLLVL.